The 3 T cell receptor beta chains listed next were all sequenced from one sample in a study of regulatory T cells in long-lasting Graves disease (TCRdb year 2021). The protocol used for the library was multiplex PCR. TCRdb shows the sequencer as Illumina HiSeq 4000. To build TCR beta libraries, CDR3 regions were amplified by Arm-PCR using iRepertoire HTBI primers. TCRdb passed the public sequencing reads through fastp at Q25 and MiXCR, retaining productive beta sequences. Each entry is one CDR3 protein sequence, shown with its most common DNA and genes. The sample table contains a few hundred thousand distinct CDR3 sequences; only one count was recorded for 16% of them. The biggest ten clones account for less than 35% of the sample. Explained via the paper, the time point label denotes: newly diagnosed GD, antithyroid drugs for less than 3 months. RNA was extracted from PBMCs in TRIzol for both TCR sequencing and RNA sequencing.

This sample was shared with a second study, whose subject was T cells in Graves' hyperthyroidism and ophthalmopathy.

The input for sequencing was peripheral blood mononuclear cells (PBMCs), taken at new diagnosis, from a patient treated with antithyroid drugs. The receptors were sampled from a man aged 35 to 55 with Graves disease. Donor details come from another sample of the same person, matched by shared clones.

This clonotype was seen many times. The rearrangement joins TRBV28 to TRBJ2-1; TRBD2 agrees at 12 bases. This CDR3 contains 16 residues. The germline V gene has CDR1 MDHEN and CDR2 SYDVKM. The J segment lost 4 bases and the V segment lost 6 bases, leaving 7 bases of the junction unmatched. Written as DNA, the CDR3 is TGTGCCAGCAGCGAGACTAGCGGGGGCCTTTACAATGAGCAGTTCTTC. It codes for CASSETSGGLYNEQFF.

This clonotype was found many times. The rearrangement uses TRBV12-3 or TRBV12-4 and TRBJ2-5, with unresolved D. V gave up 3 bases and J gave up 1 base, with 12 bases separating them. The CDR3 has 15 residues. This CDR3 is CASSFRRASQETQYF. Written as DNA, the CDR3 is TGTGCCAGCAGTTTTAGAAGGGCTTCCCAAGAGACCCAGTACTTC.

This clonotype occurred many times. J is TRBJ1-5 and V is TRBV7-8; D gene ambiguous. This CDR3 has 17 residues. Deletions cut 5 bases from V and 0 bases from J, with 17 bases between. Germline values: CDR1 SGHVS, CDR2 FQNEAQ. CDR3 in amino acids: CASSRHRPPYSNQPQHF. DNA for the CDR3: TGTGCCAGCAGCCGACACCGACCCCCTTATAGCAATCAGCCCCAGCATTTT. Full variable domain (missing parts from reference TRBV7-8 and TRBJ1-5): GAGVSQSPRYKVAKRGQDVALRCDPISGHVSLFWYQQALGQGPEFLTYFQNEAQLDKSGLPSDRFFAERPEGSVSTLKIQRTQQEDSAVYLCASSRHRPPYSNQPQHFGDGTRLSIL.